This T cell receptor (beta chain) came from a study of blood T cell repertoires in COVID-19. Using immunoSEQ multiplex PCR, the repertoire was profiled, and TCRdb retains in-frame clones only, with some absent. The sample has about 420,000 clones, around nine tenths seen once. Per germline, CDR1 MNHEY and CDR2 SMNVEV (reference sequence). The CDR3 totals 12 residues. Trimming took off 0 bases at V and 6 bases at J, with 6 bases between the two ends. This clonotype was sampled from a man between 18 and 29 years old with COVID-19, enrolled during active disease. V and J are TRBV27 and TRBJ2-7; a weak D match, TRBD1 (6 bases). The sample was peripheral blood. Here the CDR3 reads CASSLSQGEQYF. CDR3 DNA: TGTGCCAGCAGTTTATCACAGGGCGAGCAGTACTTC.